This paragraph covers one T cell receptor (beta chain) sequence. The PCR made use of 60 Vbeta and 13 Jbeta primers. How the authors handled the data: Later, an analysis found approximately 80 million unique TCR beta chains, and about 9.9 million of these were shared. TCRdb's copy holds only in-frame clones and misses some; the assay was immunoSEQ multiplex PCR. The DNA gave D and trimming, while V, J and clone size come from that table. Of about 79,000 clones listed, roughly 69% were seen once; the top ten hold approximately 7%. V was trimmed by 6 bases and J by 4 bases, leaving 12 bases between them. Germline V gene sequence: CDR1 MNHEY, CDR2 SVGAGI. This CDR3 has 13 residues. This entry comes from a study of cytomegalovirus exposure and HLA in healthy donors. Study-level background: Among the roughly 430 genotyped donors, less than 85% were placed in the Caucasian-associated ancestry cluster.

The chain is built from TRBV6-5 and TRBJ1-2; D gene uncertain. Sequenced: PBMCs. The receptor's source is a woman between 50 and 59 years old in good health and CMV-seropositive. The chain's CDR3 is CASSGTAIYGYTF. DNA of the CDR3: TGTGCCAGCAGCGGTACAGCAATCTATGGCTACACCTTC.